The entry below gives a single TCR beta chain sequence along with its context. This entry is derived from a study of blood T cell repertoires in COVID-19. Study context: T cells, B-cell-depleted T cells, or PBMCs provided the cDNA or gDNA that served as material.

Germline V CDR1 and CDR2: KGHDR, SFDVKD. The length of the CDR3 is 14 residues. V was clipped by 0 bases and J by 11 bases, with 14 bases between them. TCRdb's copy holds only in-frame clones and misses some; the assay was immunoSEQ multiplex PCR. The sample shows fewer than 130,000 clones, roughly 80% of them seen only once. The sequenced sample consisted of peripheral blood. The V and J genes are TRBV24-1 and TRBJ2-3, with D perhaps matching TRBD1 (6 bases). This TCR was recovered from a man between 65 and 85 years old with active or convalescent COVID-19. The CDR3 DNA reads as TGTGCCACCAGTGATTTGAAGGGGGTCAAGAAGCAGTATTTT. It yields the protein CATSDLKGVKKQYF.